The 20 T cell receptor beta chains in this list originate from one sample, sequenced in a study of identical twins. Using its own MiXCR run on the 5' RACE reads, TCRdb lists one record per CDR3 protein. This table holds around 960,000 distinct CDR3 sequences, 12% found once. These data are also associated with another study on yellow fever vaccine responses in identical twins.

The sample taken for sequencing was PBMCs. The source is a young woman in good health.

The CDR3 nucleotides read TGTGCCAGCAGGCCGACTAGCGGGATCTACACAGATACGCAGTATTTT. As protein: CASRPTSGIYTDTQYF. This chain joins TRBV2 and TRBJ2-3, with TRBD2 matching over 11 bases. The V gene end was trimmed by 6 bases and the J gene end by 2 bases; junction bases not matched to a gene: 7. The CDR3 covers 16 residues. Germline values: CDR1 SNHLY, CDR2 FYNNEI.

This clonotype was observed a handful of times. The V call is TRBV27, the J call TRBJ1-1; possible D gene TRBD1, 6 bases. Trimming took 3 bases from V and 6 from J, leaving 17 bases between them. The germline V gene has CDR1 MNHEY and CDR2 SMNVEV (reference sequence). The CDR3 sequence is 15 residues long. CDR3 protein: CASSLTFTGSSEAFF. CDR3 sequence (DNA): TGTGCCAGCAGTTTGACGTTTACAGGGTCCTCTGAAGCTTTCTTT.

In DNA form, the CDR3 reads TGTGCCAGCAGAATGACAGGGAAAACCGGGGAGCTGTTTTTT. This sequence encodes CASRMTGKTGELFF. The gene calls are TRBV6-1 and TRBJ2-2, with 7 bases fitting TRBD1. V shed 6 bases, J shed 5 bases, and the junction held 6 bases outside the gene matches. There are 14 residues in the CDR3. Germline CDR1 reads MNHNS; CDR2 reads SASEGT.

In its sample, this clonotype was seen a few times. The V call is TRBV28, the J call TRBJ1-1; no clear D. The CDR3 contains 13 residues. Trimming shortened V by 4 bases and J by 4 bases, and 10 bases separated the two germline ends. CDR1 MDHEN and CDR2 SYDVKM come from the germline V gene. CDR3 sequence reads: CASSSGRLTEAFF. In DNA, the CDR3 is TGTGCCAGCAGTTCGGGTAGACTCACTGAAGCTTTCTTT.

The rearrangement uses TRBV20-1 and TRBJ2-1; 16 nucleotides agree with TRBD2. Germline V gene sequence: CDR1 DFQATT, CDR2 SNEGSKA (reference sequence). J lost 5 bases, V lost 6 bases, and 19 bases had no gene match. This CDR3 comprises 20 residues. The CDR3 nucleotides read TGCAGTGCAACCCCGGCGGGACTAGCGGGAGGGCCCCAGGTTAACAATGAGCAGTTCTTC. This sequence encodes CSATPAGLAGGPQVNNEQFF.

This chain links TRBV28 with TRBJ2-4, with D possibly TRBD1 on 7 matching bases. Per germline, CDR1 MDHEN and CDR2 SYDVKM. The V end was cut by 6 bases, the J end by 8 bases, with 20 bases between. This CDR3 spans 15 amino acids. In DNA, the CDR3 is TGTGCCAGCAGCTTGGGTATCAGGGGGGCGGACATTCAGTACTTC. The encoded protein is CASSLGIRGADIQYF.

This chain joins TRBV25-1 and TRBJ1-1; D might be TRBD1 (5 bases). This CDR3 is 13 amino acids long. Germline V gives CDR1 MGHDK, CDR2 SYGVNS. V was clipped by 0 bases and J by 9 bases, with 11 bases between them. The CDR3 DNA reads TGTGCCAGCAGTGAATATCCCCCAGGGCAAGCTTTCTTT. Encoded protein: CASSEYPPGQAFF.

The chain links TRBV3-1 to TRBJ2-7, with 14 positions matching TRBD2. The CDR3 extends over 20 amino acids. Germline V gives CDR1 LGHDT, CDR2 YNNKEL (reference sequence). With 5 bases clipped from V and 3 bases from J, the junction kept 18 bases outside the gene matches. Here the CDR3 DNA reads TGTGCCAGCAGCTCAAGGCCGGGACTAGCGGGAGTAATGGGTATCTACGAGCAGTACTTC. Protein sequence: CASSSRPGLAGVMGIYEQYF.

In this sample, this clonotype turned up a few times. The gene calls are TRBV10-3 and TRBJ2-3, with 13 bases matching TRBD2. V was pared by 6 bases and J by 4 bases, with 4 bases of the junction left unmatched. Germline V lookup: CDR1 ENHRY, CDR2 SYGVKD. This CDR3 region has 15 residues. CDR3: CAIRGTSGNADTQYF. CDR3 coding DNA: TGTGCCATCAGGGGGACTAGCGGGAACGCAGATACGCAGTATTTT.

This clonotype appeared a few times. The chain is built from TRBV6-1 and TRBJ2-6; 7 bases are a match to TRBD1. Germline values: CDR1 MNHNS, CDR2 SASEGT. V lost 9 bases, J lost 0 bases, and 11 bases stayed unmatched. The CDR3 contains 17 residues. The CDR3 region has the DNA TGTGCCAGACCCCCGGGACAGCTACTCTCTGGGGCCAACGTCCTGACTTTC. This encodes CARPPGQLLSGANVLTF.

This clonotype was observed at least ten times. The V and J genes are TRBV12-3 or TRBV12-4 and TRBJ1-2; D is perhaps TRBD1 (6 bases). Deletions cut 5 bases from V and 6 bases from J, with 16 bases between. The CDR3 runs 14 residues. Here the CDR3 DNA reads TGTGCCAGCAGTGCCACAGGGATGGCCCATGGCTACACCTTC. It translates to CASSATGMAHGYTF.

On this clonotype: It may be a read error: a sequence one base away is much more abundant. V usage is TRBV7-9 and J usage is TRBJ2-1; D unclear. The CDR3 contains 12 residues. Germline CDR1 is SEHNR and CDR2 is FQNEAQ (reference sequence). Trimming stripped 3 bases from V and 6 bases from J, with 6 bases between. CDR3 sequence (DNA): TGTGCCAGCAGCTTCTGGGCCAATGAGCAGTTCTTC. Encoded protein: CASSFWANEQFF.

There are a few counts of this clonotype. J is TRBJ2-2 and V is TRBV4-1; 9 positions match TRBD1. The CDR3 is 16 residues long. Per the germline V gene, CDR1 is MGHRA and CDR2 is YSYEKL. V gave up 0 bases and J gave up 3 bases; unmatched junction bases: 2. The CDR3 loop reads CASSQDWTGDTGELFF. For the CDR3, the DNA is TGCGCCAGCAGCCAAGATTGGACAGGGGACACCGGGGAGCTGTTTTTT.

The chain joins TRBV28 to TRBJ2-1; 10 bases line up with TRBD1. The CDR3 is 15 amino acids. Per germline, CDR1 MDHEN and CDR2 SYDVKM. Germline trimming cut 5 bases from V and 7 bases from J; bases unmatched to any gene: 8. The CDR3 sequence: CASSPDRGRNNEQFF. The CDR3 coding sequence is TGTGCCAGCAGTCCCGACAGGGGGCGAAATAATGAGCAGTTCTTC. Together with reference TRBV28 and TRBJ2-1, the CDR3 gives the full variable domain: DVKVTQSSRYLVKRTGEKVFLECVQDMDHENMFWYRQDPGLGLRLIYFSYDVKMKEKGDIPEGYSVSREKKERFSLILESASTNQTSMYLCASSPDRGRNNEQFFGPGTRLTVL.

The CDR3 is CSVIQRTYNEQFF. The CDR3 DNA reads TGCAGTGTAATCCAGCGGACCTACAATGAGCAGTTCTTC. This chain uses TRBV20-1 with TRBJ2-1; a possible D gene is TRBD2 (5 bases). This CDR3 is built from 13 residues. Trimming stripped 7 bases from V and 2 bases from J, with 12 bases between. The germline gives CDR1 DFQATT, CDR2 SNEGSKA (reference sequence).

In the case of this clonotype: Given a much more abundant clone one base away, this may be a read error. The CDR3 reads CASSYEETQYF. CDR3 bases: TGTGCCAGCAGTTACGAAGAGACCCAGTACTTC. The chain recombines TRBV2 with TRBJ2-5, with unresolved D. The V end lost 5 bases, the J end lost 3 bases, and 4 bases lay between the germline ends. This CDR3 comprises 11 residues. CDR1 and CDR2 (germline): SNHLY, FYNNEI.

There are a few counts of this clonotype. The chain is built from TRBV9 and TRBJ2-7; 9 positions agree with TRBD2. This CDR3 contains 16 residues. CDR1 is SGDLS, CDR2 YYNGEE, per germline. J lost 4 bases, V lost 0 bases, and 8 bases had no gene match. DNA of the CDR3: TGTGCCAGCAGCGTAGGGGGGTTAGCGGGAGCGTACGAGCAGTACTTC. Amino acids: CASSVGGLAGAYEQYF.

The DNA of the CDR3 is TGTGCCAGCAGCTTGTCCGGGACAGGGGGCTCTGAAGCTTTCTTT. Protein product: CASSLSGTGGSEAFF. J is TRBJ1-1 and V is TRBV7-9; 12 bases fit TRBD1. The V gene's germline CDR1 is SEHNR and CDR2 FQNEAQ (reference sequence). The CDR3 consists of 15 residues. J lost 6 bases, V lost 3 bases, and 5 bases had no gene match.

The chain employs TRBV29-1 and TRBJ2-7; 7 nucleotides agree with TRBD1. J lost 4 bases, V lost 6 bases, and 12 bases had no gene match. CDR1 is SQVTM, CDR2 ANQGSEA, per germline. The CDR3 covers 14 residues. This CDR3 reads CSVVPTGRNYEQYF. CDR3 DNA: TGCAGCGTCGTTCCGACAGGGAGAAATTACGAGCAGTACTTC.

This clonotype came up a few times. The chain is built from TRBV25-1 and TRBJ2-7; tentative D call: TRBD1 (5 bases). V was trimmed by 4 bases and J by 5 bases, leaving 21 bases between them. CDR3 length: 16 residues. CDR1 is MGHDK, CDR2 SYGVNS, per germline. CDR3 in DNA: TGTGCCAGCAGTGCCTACCCAGGGCAAAAGCACGACGAGCAGTACTTC. This translates into CASSAYPGQKHDEQYF.